This T cell receptor beta chain was recovered during a study of T cells in localized non-small cell lung cancer. The table came from immunoSEQ multiplex PCR; TCRdb's copy has only in-frame clones and leaves some out. The profile shows fewer than 20,000 clones, almost 85% of them singletons. The sample here was peripheral blood, taken before any cancer treatment. This receptor was taken from a male donor aged 60 or over with stage I lung adenocarcinoma.

The CDR3, as DNA: TGTGCCAGCAGTGATCCGGGACAGGGGACCCAAGAGACCCAGTACTTC. This encodes CASSDPGQGTQETQYF. The chain joins TRBV6-1 to TRBJ2-5; 10 bases agree with TRBD1. The CDR3 runs to 16 residues. The germline CDR1 and CDR2 sequences are MNHNS and SASEGT. V gave up 3 bases and J gave up 1 base; unmatched junction bases: 5.